This T cell receptor (beta chain) emerged from a study of Graves' ophthalmopathy and Graves' hyperthyroidism. The sequenced template was RNA, covering the TCR beta CDR3 region. In the first round, RT-PCR was carried out with HTBI primers, and a multiplex PCR formed the second round. MiXCR, applied by TCRdb to the multiplex PCR reads, yields one record per CDR3 protein. The sample has hundreds of thousands of distinct CDR3 sequences; 35% to 50% are singletons. CDR3 length: 14 amino acids. V dropped 4 bases and J dropped 4; count of bases not matched to a gene: 5. Germline V gives CDR1 LNHDA, CDR2 SQIVND (reference sequence). A few counts support this clonotype.

This sequence joins TRBV19 and TRBJ1-1; 8 positions match TRBD1. The sequence derives from an adult man with Graves' ophthalmopathy. Sequencing was performed on peripheral blood. The CDR3, as DNA: TGTGCCAGTAGTAGACGACAGGGGATCACTGAAGCTTTCTTT. Translation gives CASSRRQGITEAFF.